A selection of T cell receptor beta chains follows, all from one sample in a study of CD8+CD57+ T cells in acquired aplastic anemia. TCRdb re-called the reads through MiXCR, storing one row per CDR3 protein. The sample contains approximately 130,000 distinct CDR3 sequences, about 40% of which appear only once. The sequenced sample consisted of sorted CD4+, CD8+, or CD8+CD57+ T cells (not recorded which) from PBMCs. All receptors derive from a human donor with aplastic anemia. Each CDR3 is given with its conserved first and last residue. The D gene is left open where the match is weak. Not every row has a clone size; where given, it reads once, few, many or a size class.

CDR3 length	V gene	D gene	clone size	J gene	CDR3 DNA	CDR3 protein
17	TRBV6-5	TRBD1	few	TRBJ1-4	TGTGCCAGCAGCCTCCGGGACAGTCCCAGCCTTAATGAAAAACTGTTTTTT	CASSLRDSPSLNEKLFF
15	TRBV15	.	many	TRBJ2-4	TGTGCCACCAGCAGAGATTTAGTAGCCAAAAACATTCAGTACTTC	CATSRDLVAKNIQYF
14	TRBV29-1	.	.	TRBJ1-2	TGCAGCGTTGAACTGCAAGCAGATTTCTATGGCTACACCTTC	CSVELQADFYGYTF
13	TRBV5-1	.	many	TRBJ1-6	TGCGCCAGCAGCCCGGGACAAAATTCACCCCTCCACTTT	CASSPGQNSPLHF
15	TRBV7-8	.	.	TRBJ2-5	TGTGCCAGCCTTGGCGTAGGACTCCTAGGCGGGACCCAGTACTTC	CASLGVGLLGGTQYF
14	TRBV19	.	many	TRBJ2-4	TGTGCCAGTAGTCTTGGGGGCCTTAAAAACATTCAGTACTTC	CASSLGGLKNIQYF
15	TRBV20-1	.	.	TRBJ2-5	TGCAGTGCTAGAGAGGGACTGGGACGGGGAGAGACCCAGTACTTC	CSAREGLGRGETQYF
11	TRBV20-1	.	many	TRBJ2-3	TGCAGTGCTAGAGGAACAGATACGCAGTATTTT	CSARGTDTQYF
15	TRBV19	.	.	TRBJ1-2	TGTGCCAGTAGTATAACCGGGACACCTGGCTATGGCTACACCTTC	CASSITGTPGYGYTF
15	TRBV5-4	TRBD1	.	TRBJ2-3	TGTGCCAGCAGCTTTCGACAGGGTGAGACAGATACGCAGTATTTT	CASSFRQGETDTQYF
14	TRBV19	.	many	TRBJ1-1	TGTGCCAGTAGTCGAATCTTCATGAACACTGAAGCTTTCTTT	CASSRIFMNTEAFF
18	TRBV12-5	TRBD1	few	TRBJ1-1	TGTGCTAGTGGTTTGGTACTAAACCAGGGGGCGCGGAACACTGAAGCTTTCTTT	CASGLVLNQGARNTEAFF
17	TRBV10-3	.	.	TRBJ1-6	TGTGCCATCAGTGAGTTCGGCAGGGGCACCTATAATTCACCCCTCCACTTT	CAISEFGRGTYNSPLHF
15	TRBV7-2	TRBD2	.	TRBJ2-5	TGTGCCAGCAGTTTTAGACTAGCGGGGGTAGAGACCCAGTACTTC	CASSFRLAGVETQYF
13	TRBV2	.	.	TRBJ1-1	TGTGCCAGCAACCGTGGCAGGGAGACTGCAGCTTTCTTT	CASNRGRETAAFF
11	TRBV2	.	.	TRBJ1-1	TGTGCCAGCAGTGCCACTGCCGGGCCCCACTTT	CASSATAGPHF
15	TRBV24-1	.	many	TRBJ2-2	TGTGCCACCAGTCCAAGACAGTCTCGCGGCGGGGAGCTGTTTTTT	CATSPRQSRGGELFF
11	TRBV7-2	.	many	TRBJ1-2	TGTGCCAGCAGCTTAGCGCGCGGCTACACCTTC	CASSLARGYTF
12	TRBV29-1	.	.	TRBJ2-1	TGCAGCGTTTTGGGGACCTCGGATGAGCAGTTCTTC	CSVLGTSDEQFF
13	TRBV20-1	.	.	TRBJ1-4	TGCAGTGCTCCCAGGAGGGAGAATGAAAAACTGTTTTTT	CSAPRRENEKLFF
15	TRBV15	.	few	TRBJ1-2	TGTGCCACCAGCACCGACAGACTCCAAGGTCGTGGCTACACCTTC	CATSTDRLQGRGYTF
15	TRBV24-1	TRBD1	.	TRBJ2-7	TGTGCCACCAGTGATTTTCCCGGGACAGGGGATCTTAAGTACTTC	CATSDFPGTGDLKYF
11	TRBV19	.	many	TRBJ1-1	TGTGCAACCGCTACCGAAACTGAAGCTTTCTTT	CATATETEAFF
13	TRBV11-2	.	.	TRBJ1-2	TGTGCCAGCAGCTTAGCCGGGACCTATGGCTACACCTTC	CASSLAGTYGYTF
14	TRBV10-1	.	.	TRBJ1-6	TGCGCCAGCACCTCAGAGAGACAGAACTCACCCCTCCACTTT	CASTSERQNSPLHF
14	TRBV25-1	.	.	TRBJ1-2	TGTGCCAGCAGTTTGAGGGAAAGGGGTAGCGGCTACACCTTC	CASSLRERGSGYTF
12	TRBV20-1	.	many	TRBJ2-5	TGCAGTGCTATGCAGGCCCAAGAGACCCAGTACTTC	CSAMQAQETQYF
17	TRBV24-1	TRBD1	few	TRBJ1-5	TGTGCCACCAGTGATTCTGGCCGGAGACAGGGCGGGCAGCCCCAGCATTTT	CATSDSGRRQGGQPQHF
15	TRBV15	.	.	TRBJ1-1	TGCGCCACCAGCAGATCCTCAGGGACGAACACTGAAGCTTTCTTT	CATSRSSGTNTEAFF
12	TRBV11-2	.	many	TRBJ1-2	TGTGCCAGCAGCTCGGGCTCGCGAGGCTACACCTTC	CASSSGSRGYTF
14	TRBV15	TRBD1	many	TRBJ1-1	TGTGCCACCAGCAAGACAGGGTTTTTCACTGAAGCTTTCTTT	CATSKTGFFTEAFF
18	TRBV5-6	TRBD2	many	TRBJ2-5	TGTGCCAGCAGCGGCGTGTTTGGCGGGGGGGCAGGTCAAGAGACCCAGTACTTC	CASSGVFGGGAGQETQYF
13	TRBV7-6	.	.	TRBJ2-7	TGTGCCAGCAGCTCCCTGACAGAACACGAGCAGTACTTC	CASSSLTEHEQYF
15	TRBV11-1	.	.	TRBJ2-1	TGTGCCAGCAGCCTCGGATACGGCTCCTACAATGAGCAGTTCTTC	CASSLGYGSYNEQFF
14	TRBV6-5	.	many	TRBJ1-3	TGTGCCAGCAGTTACGCATCCTCTGGAAACACCATATATTTT	CASSYASSGNTIYF
15	TRBV9	.	.	TRBJ2-3	TGTGCCAGCAGGGTAGATGGCGGGGACTCTAAGACGCAGTATTTT	CASRVDGGDSKTQYF
16	TRBV10-3	.	.	TRBJ2-1	TGTGCCATCAGTGACCCGGGACTGGGGGCCAGCAATGAGCAGTTCTTC	CAISDPGLGASNEQFF
16	TRBV29-1	TRBD2	.	TRBJ2-7	TGCAGCGTTGAGGGACCAGGACTAGCGGGGGGGAACGAGCAGTACTTC	CSVEGPGLAGGNEQYF
15	TRBV10-3	TRBD1	many	TRBJ1-6	TGTGCCATCAGTCTCTCGGGACAGTATAATTCACCCCTCCACTTT	CAISLSGQYNSPLHF
13	TRBV7-9	.	.	TRBJ2-7	TGTGCCAGCAGCGTCCCGGACGTAAACGAGCAGTACTTC	CASSVPDVNEQYF
15	TRBV2	.	few	TRBJ1-5	TGTGCCAGCAGCAGCCCTGGAGGTGAGGATCAGCCCCAGCATTTT	CASSSPGGEDQPQHF
14	TRBV6-6	.	.	TRBJ1-4	TGTGCCAGCAGTTACTTGCAAGGGGGGGAAAAACTGTTTTTT	CASSYLQGGEKLFF
16	TRBV10-3	TRBD1	many	TRBJ2-1	TGTGCCATCAGACGACAGGGGGCCAGCTCCTACAATGAGCAGTTCTTC	CAIRRQGASSYNEQFF
15	TRBV4-1	.	.	TRBJ2-7	TGCGCCAGCAGCCAAGCTTACAAGGGTGGCTACGAGCAGTACTTC	CASSQAYKGGYEQYF
13	TRBV3-1	.	few	TRBJ2-2	TGTGCCAGCAGCCAAGAGTTGGGCGGGGAGCTGTTTTTT	CASSQELGGELFF
15	TRBV10-2	TRBD1	.	TRBJ1-5	TGCGCCAGCGGTTATGGGACAGGGGGCAAACAGCCCCAGCATTTT	CASGYGTGGKQPQHF
15	TRBV5-6	TRBD1	many	TRBJ1-1	TGTGCCAGCAGCTCAACAGGGGGCTACGACACTGAAGCTTTCTTT	CASSSTGGYDTEAFF
13	TRBV6-5	.	many	TRBJ1-2	TGTGCCAGCAGTTACGTGAGGGAATCTGGCTACACCTTC	CASSYVRESGYTF
14	TRBV6-1	.	many	TRBJ2-7	TGTGCCAGCAGTGAAGGAGGACAGCGCCACGAGCAGTACTTC	CASSEGGQRHEQYF
14	TRBV30	TRBD1	few	TRBJ1-2	TGTGCCTGGAGTGCCCCGGACAGGGGTCTTGGCTACACCTTC	CAWSAPDRGLGYTF
13	TRBV19	.	few	TRBJ1-2	TGTGCCAGTAGTCTCTCTTCCAACTATGGCTACACCTTC	CASSLSSNYGYTF
13	TRBV20-1	.	few	TRBJ1-2	TGCAGTGCCCCCCCCCCAGGGGAGGGTGGCTACACCTTC	CSAPPPGEGGYTF